This T cell receptor beta chain was documented in a study of early T cells in non-severe SARS-CoV-2 infection (dated by TCRdb to the early 2020s). In terms of the full investigation: TCR sequencing used bulk RNA from unsorted whole blood, so alpha and beta chains could not be paired.

The investigation overall reported the following: VDJdb matching was skewed toward anti-spike CD8 responses and likely underestimated virus-specific expansions by missing private and CD4 specificities.

Receptors were amplified or captured by 5' RACE. Sequenced on a NextSeq 500. In the TCR library protocol, unique molecular identifiers were attached to individual cDNA molecules to correct for PCR bias and sequencing error. Both TCR alpha and beta chains were sequenced, and tight co-correlation was observed between alpha and beta sequence abundances in each sample. In the original analysis: Decombinator V4 was used to perform V gene, J gene and CDR3 annotation of TCR sequences. TCRs were defined as expanded if a significant change between any two time points was detected under a Poisson model with p below 0.0001. TCR abundances were normalised to the total number of TCRs sequenced in each sample and reported as counts per million. TRAV1-2 paired with TRAJ12, TRAJ20 or TRAJ33 defined MAIT TCRs, while TRAV10 paired with TRAJ18 defined iNKT TCRs. A search of VDJdb, accessed on 1 November 2021, was run for TCRs annotated to CMV, EBV and SARS-CoV-2, with TCRs annotated for multiple antigens excluded. The raw public data were reprocessed by TCRdb itself: fastp quality trimming at Q25, MiXCR clonotype calling, in-frame beta chains only. One record per CDR3 amino acid sequence lists the most common genes and DNA. These V and J calls are TCRdb output, not the study's own analysis. The sample table records fewer than 120,000 distinct CDR3 sequences; roughly 12% of these occur just once. The ten most abundant clones make up less than 4.5% of the sample.

The CDR3 goes from the cysteine to the phenylalanine over 15 residues. Kept here is only the CDR3 DNA, which spans 45 bases and is read in frame from base 1. V sheds 6 bases and J sheds 6 bases, leaving 18 bases between their ends. On this clonotype itself: What antigen it recognizes has not been identified. Qualities for individual bases were not recorded, and no much larger clone is one base off.

This was a case-control study nested in a cohort of healthcare workers in London, UK, who had nasopharyngeal swab PCR tests and blood samples taken every week. Between 23 and 31 March 2020, the week of the UK lockdown, healthcare workers were enrolled and then followed up weekly for as long as 16 weeks. This chain joins TRBV12-3 or TRBV12-4 to TRBJ2-1; confidence is insufficient to name the D gene. The source of this sequence is an adult who was a healthcare worker with PCR-confirmed SARS-CoV-2 infection or an uninfected control (not recorded which). The material was whole blood, obtained at baseline. The CDR3 protein is CASSPDLAQFNEQFF. The DNA sequence is as follows: TGTGCCAGCAGCCCCGACTTGGCCCAGTTCAATGAGCAGTTCTTC.